Included here is one TCR beta chain sequence, with context. This clonotype has only a few counts. It has no known antigen specificity. Base quality data are lacking; no much larger clone is found one base away. The method was bulk RNA-seq. This sample was sequenced with an Illumina HiSeq 2500. In the source study's methods: In the separate targeted TCR-seq dataset, CDR3 sequences were extracted from raw reads and quantified using MiXCR version 2.1.5 with default parameters. TCR-beta clones in the separate targeted TCR-seq dataset were defined according to the combination of V gene, J gene and CDR3 sequence. In the separate targeted TCR-seq dataset, clones with fewer than three counts were first removed, after which only the 90% most strongly expressed clones per sample were kept. The separate targeted TCR-seq dataset calculated Treg-Tconv overlap for each tissue as the number of shared clones divided by the total number of Treg clones, multiplied by 100. Using fastp at Q25 and MiXCR, TCRdb reprocessed the public reads and kept productive beta chains. Rows with one shared CDR3 protein collapse into an entry with the most common genes and DNA. The V and J calls and clone size come from TCRdb's table, not from the authors' own analysis. Within this sample are 2,500 to 4,000 distinct CDR3 sequences, with 45% to 55% of them counted one time only. The ten largest clones capture 3.4% of the sample.

Memory regulatory T cells were isolated by sorting for CD4+ CD45RA- CD25high cells. Tumor-draining lymph nodes were classified as non-invaded or invaded according to absence or presence of metastatic tumor cells. Before staining and sorting, T cells were pre-enriched using a Miltenyi Pan T Cell isolation kit. Immunohistochemistry for estrogen receptor, progesterone receptor, HER2 and Ki-67 was used to characterize primary tumors. Fresh surgical tissue was processed within a few hours after surgery by being cut into small fragments. Tissue fragments were enzymatically digested with Liberase TL plus DNase for under 25 minutes and were then filtered through a 40-micrometer strainer. Sorting used a BD FACS Aria II with about 96-99% purity, after DAPI live/dead staining. Sorted cells were lysed in TCL buffer, and RNA was purified with a Norgen Single Cell RNA purification kit including DNase treatment.

V is pared back by 6 bases and J by 0 bases, with 11 bases lying between the germline termini. Counted from cysteine to phenylalanine, this CDR3 has 15 amino acids. The retained sequence is limited to the CDR3, 45 bases, with the frame set at the first base. For CDR1 and CDR2, the germline V gene lists MDHEN and SYDVKM. This sample stems from a study of draining lymph node invasion in breast cancer (dated by TCRdb to the early 2020s). Regarding the research as a whole: Nodal metastasis was diagnosed by histology and cytokeratin immunohistochemistry and confirmed by EpCAM/CD45 flow cytometry. In a separate targeted assay, bulk TCR-beta CDR3 sequencing compared sorted memory regulatory T cells and memory conventional CD4 T cells across breast cancer tissues. Each patient contributed matched non-invaded and tumor-invaded tumor-draining lymph nodes plus the primary tumor, profiled for both Treg and Tconv subsets. The separate targeted TCR sequencing covered lymph nodes from about 5 patients, with primary tumors sequenced for three of those patients.

Summary of the overall study and its limitations: Shared TCRs between Treg and Tconv subsets were considered suggestive but not proof of common clonal origin. Tracking of the top-100 tumor clones could be carried out in just a couple of patients. In the targeted TCR-seq data, Tregs appeared to be more clonally expanded than Tconvs in all tissues, and lower diversity was found for both subsets in tumor than in lymph nodes. The data could not determine whether Treg conversion took place in a particular organ or whether converted Tregs recirculated between nodes and tumor. Per tissue, roughly 12-25% of Treg TCRs were found to be shared with Tconvs, and this sharing was interpreted as suggesting peripheral Treg induction. Detection of some of the top 100 tumor clones in both invaded and non-invaded nodes suggests recirculation between tumor and draining nodes.

The source material was sorted memory Tregs from a lymph node. This sample's cell subset or site label indicates: CD45RA-negative sorted CD4+ T cells (memory Tconv or effector/memory Treg). In this chain, TRBV28 is recombined with TRBJ2-2, and perhaps TRBD2 as D gene, on 5 matching bases. The receptor was derived from a female donor with luminal breast cancer. Here is the DNA: TGTGCCAGCAGACCACTAGTCCCGAACACCGGGGAGCTGTTTTTT. This gives the protein CASRPLVPNTGELFF.